The 5 T cell receptor beta chains given below trace back to one sample, sequenced in a study of identical twins. One entry per CDR3 protein, called by TCRdb with MiXCR from the 5' RACE reads. Of 450,000 or so distinct CDR3 sequences in the sample, 20% to 25% were seen once. These data also formed part of another study, on T cells expressing NK-cell markers.

Source material: CD4+ T cells sorted from blood. The receptor set was obtained from a woman aged 18 to 35 in good health.

DNA for the CDR3: TGTGCCAGTTCGGTCGGGGTCCTAACCACCGGGGAGCTGTTTTTT. This sequence encodes CASSVGVLTTGELFF. V and J are TRBV3-1 and TRBJ2-2; TRBD2 might be the D (5 bases). The CDR3 loop spans 15 amino acids. The germline V gene encodes CDR1 LGHDT and CDR2 YNNKEL (reference sequence). V lost 9 bases to trimming and J lost 4 bases, with 18 bases between them.

This clonotype came up a few times. The chain employs TRBV9 and TRBJ2-3, with a tentative D call TRBD2 (5 bases). CDR1 is SGDLS, CDR2 YYNGEE, per germline. This CDR3 spans 15 amino acids. V shed 2 bases and J shed 2 bases, with 12 bases lying between them. CDR3 nucleotides: TGTGCCAGCAGCGTTACGGAGCGGTCCACAGATACGCAGTATTTT. Amino acids: CASSVTERSTDTQYF. The whole variable domain, filled in from reference TRBV9 and TRBJ2-3, reads DSGVTQTPKHLITATGQRVTLRCSPRSGDLSVYWYQQSLDQGLQFLIQYYNGEERAKGNILERFSAQQFPDLHSELNLSSLELGDSALYFCASSVTERSTDTQYFGPGTRLTVL.

This clonotype has more than one count but fewer than ten. The chain couples TRBV5-5 to TRBJ1-1, with D possibly matching TRBD1 (5 bases). This CDR3 has 15 residues. Germline assignment: CDR1 SGHKS and CDR2 YYEKEE (reference sequence). V was shortened by 4 bases and J by 1 base, with 14 bases between the two germline ends. In DNA, the CDR3 is TGTGCCAGCAGCCTCGGAAGAGGGGCGAACACTGAAGCTTTCTTT. This sequence encodes CASSLGRGANTEAFF. Complete variable domain (other parts from reference TRBV5-5 and TRBJ1-1): DAGVTQSPTHLIKTRGQQVTLRCSPISGHKSVSWYQQVLGQGPQFIFQYYEKEERGRGNFPDRFSARQFPNYSSELNVNALLLGDSALYLCASSLGRGANTEAFFGQGTRLTVV.

The chain is built from TRBV6-1 and TRBJ2-1; the match to TRBD2 covers 10 bases. Trimming removed 5 bases from V and 1 base from J; junction bases left unmatched: 8. The V gene's germline CDR1 is MNHNS and CDR2 SASEGT. This CDR3 is built from 17 residues. The CDR3 is CASSRTLAGESYNEQFF. In DNA form, the CDR3 reads TGTGCCAGCAGTCGTACCCTAGCGGGAGAATCCTACAATGAGCAGTTCTTC.

The V call is TRBV12-3 or TRBV12-4, the J call TRBJ2-1; possibly TRBD1 for D (6 bases). This CDR3 has 12 amino acids. V dropped 6 bases and J dropped 7 bases, with 10 bases sitting between them. CDR3 nucleotides: TGTGCCAGCAGCGCGGACAGTAATGAGCAGTTCTTC. The encoded protein is CASSADSNEQFF.